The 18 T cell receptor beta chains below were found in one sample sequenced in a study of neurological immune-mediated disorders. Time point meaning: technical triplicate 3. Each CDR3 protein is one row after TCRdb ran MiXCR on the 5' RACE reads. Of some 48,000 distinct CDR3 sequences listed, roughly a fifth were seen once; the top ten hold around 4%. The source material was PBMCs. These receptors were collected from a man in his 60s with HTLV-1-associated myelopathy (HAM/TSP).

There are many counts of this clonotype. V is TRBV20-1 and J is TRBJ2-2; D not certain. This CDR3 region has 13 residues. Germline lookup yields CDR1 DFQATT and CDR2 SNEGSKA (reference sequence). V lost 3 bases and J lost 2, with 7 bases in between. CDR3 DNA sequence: TGCAGTGCTAGCTCCCCAAACACCGGGGAGCTGTTTTTT. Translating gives CSASSPNTGELFF.

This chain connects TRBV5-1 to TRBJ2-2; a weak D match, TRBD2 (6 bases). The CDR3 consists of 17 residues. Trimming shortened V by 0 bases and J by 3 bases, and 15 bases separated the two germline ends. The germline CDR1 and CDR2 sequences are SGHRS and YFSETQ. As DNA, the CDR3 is TGCGCCAGCAGCTTGGGGAGGGGCCGAGGAGACACCGGGGAGCTGTTTTTT. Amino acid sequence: CASSLGRGRGDTGELFF.

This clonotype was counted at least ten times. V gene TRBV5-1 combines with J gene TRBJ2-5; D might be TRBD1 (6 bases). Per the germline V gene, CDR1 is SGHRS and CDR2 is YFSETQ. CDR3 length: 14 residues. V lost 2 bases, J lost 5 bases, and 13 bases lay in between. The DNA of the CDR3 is TGCGCCAGCAGCTTACCGGGACAACTGGAGACCCAGTACTTC. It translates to CASSLPGQLETQYF.

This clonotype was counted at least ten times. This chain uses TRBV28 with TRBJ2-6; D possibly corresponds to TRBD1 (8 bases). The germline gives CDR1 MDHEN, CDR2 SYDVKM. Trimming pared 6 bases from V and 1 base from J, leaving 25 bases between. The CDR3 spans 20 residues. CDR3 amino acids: CASSYPYPYRGGSGANVLTF. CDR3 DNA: TGTGCCAGCAGCTACCCTTATCCGTACAGGGGGGGGTCTGGGGCCAACGTCCTGACTTTC.

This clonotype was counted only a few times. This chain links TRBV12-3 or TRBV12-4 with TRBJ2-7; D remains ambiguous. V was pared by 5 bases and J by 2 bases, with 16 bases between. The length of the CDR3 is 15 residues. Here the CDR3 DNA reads TGTGCCAGCAGTCCCCTACGGGCCCTAGCCTACGAGCAGTACTTC. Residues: CASSPLRALAYEQYF.

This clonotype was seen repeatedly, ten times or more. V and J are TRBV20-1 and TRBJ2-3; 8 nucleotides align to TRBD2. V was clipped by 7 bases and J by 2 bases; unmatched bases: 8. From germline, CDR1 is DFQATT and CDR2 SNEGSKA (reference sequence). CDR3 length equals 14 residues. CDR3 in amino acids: CSGTGGSLTDTQYF. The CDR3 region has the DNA TGCAGTGGTACGGGGGGGTCCCTCACAGATACGCAGTATTTT.

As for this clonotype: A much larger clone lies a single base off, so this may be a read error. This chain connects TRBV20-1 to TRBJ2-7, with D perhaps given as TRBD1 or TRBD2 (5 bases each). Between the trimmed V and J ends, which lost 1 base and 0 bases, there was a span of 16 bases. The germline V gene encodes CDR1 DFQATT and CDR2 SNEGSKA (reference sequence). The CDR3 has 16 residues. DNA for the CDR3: TGCAGTGCTAGAGGTCTCGGGGCCGGTAGCTCCTACGAGCAGTACTTC. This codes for CSARGLGAGSSYEQYF.

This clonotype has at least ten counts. The CDR3 DNA reads TGTGCCAGCAGCTCATGGGGGGGAACGGTCAATGAGCAGTTCTTC. It is translated as CASSSWGGTVNEQFF. This sequence joins TRBV7-3 and TRBJ2-1; 7 bases match TRBD2. The CDR3 sequence is 15 residues long. J was trimmed by 6 bases and V by 4 bases; bases with no gene match: 9. Germline assignment: CDR1 SGHTA and CDR2 FQGTGA.

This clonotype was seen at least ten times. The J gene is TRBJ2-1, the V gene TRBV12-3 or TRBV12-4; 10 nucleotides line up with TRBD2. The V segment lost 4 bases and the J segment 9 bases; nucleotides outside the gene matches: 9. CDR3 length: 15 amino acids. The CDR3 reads CASSSMASGSGEQFF. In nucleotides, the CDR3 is TGTGCCAGCAGTTCAATGGCTAGCGGGAGTGGTGAGCAGTTCTTC.

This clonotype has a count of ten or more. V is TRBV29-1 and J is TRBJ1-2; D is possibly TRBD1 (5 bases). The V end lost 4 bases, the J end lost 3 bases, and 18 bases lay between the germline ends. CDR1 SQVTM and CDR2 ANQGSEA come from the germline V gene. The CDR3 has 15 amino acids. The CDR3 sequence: CSVVGGAHHDYGYTF. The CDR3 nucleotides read TGCAGCGTTGTGGGGGGAGCCCACCACGACTATGGCTACACCTTC.

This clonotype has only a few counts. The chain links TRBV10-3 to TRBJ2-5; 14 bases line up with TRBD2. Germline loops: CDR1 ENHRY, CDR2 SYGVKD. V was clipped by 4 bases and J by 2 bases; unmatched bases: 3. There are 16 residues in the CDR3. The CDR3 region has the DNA TGTGCCATCAGTGCGACTAGCGGGAGGGAACAAGAGACCCAGTACTTC. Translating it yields CAISATSGREQETQYF.

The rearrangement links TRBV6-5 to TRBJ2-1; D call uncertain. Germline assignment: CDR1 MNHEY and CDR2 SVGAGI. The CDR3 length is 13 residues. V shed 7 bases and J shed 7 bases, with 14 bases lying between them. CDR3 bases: TGTGCCAGCAAAAATGTGTTCACTAATGAGCAGTTCTTC. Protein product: CASKNVFTNEQFF.

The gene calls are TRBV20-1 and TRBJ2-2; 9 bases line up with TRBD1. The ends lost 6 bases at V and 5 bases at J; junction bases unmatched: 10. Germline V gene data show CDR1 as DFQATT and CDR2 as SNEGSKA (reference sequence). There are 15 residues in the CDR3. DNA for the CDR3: TGCAGTGCCTATCGGGGACAGGGAGGAACCGGGGAGCTGTTTTTT. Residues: CSAYRGQGGTGELFF.

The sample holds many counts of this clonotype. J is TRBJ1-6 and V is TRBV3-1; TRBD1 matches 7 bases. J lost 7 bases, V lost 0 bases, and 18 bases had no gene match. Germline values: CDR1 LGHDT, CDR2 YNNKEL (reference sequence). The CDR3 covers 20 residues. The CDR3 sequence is CASSQDGAGGRLIGNSPLHF. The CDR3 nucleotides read TGTGCCAGCAGCCAAGATGGGGCAGGGGGTAGATTAATCGGAAATTCACCCCTCCACTTT.

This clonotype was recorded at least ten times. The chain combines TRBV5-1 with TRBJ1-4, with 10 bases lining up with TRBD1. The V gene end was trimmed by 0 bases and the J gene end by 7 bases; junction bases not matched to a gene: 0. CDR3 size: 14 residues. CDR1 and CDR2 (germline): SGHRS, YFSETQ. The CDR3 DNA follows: TGCGCCAGCAGCTTGGGGACAGGGGGTGAAAAACTGTTTTTT. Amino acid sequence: CASSLGTGGEKLFF.

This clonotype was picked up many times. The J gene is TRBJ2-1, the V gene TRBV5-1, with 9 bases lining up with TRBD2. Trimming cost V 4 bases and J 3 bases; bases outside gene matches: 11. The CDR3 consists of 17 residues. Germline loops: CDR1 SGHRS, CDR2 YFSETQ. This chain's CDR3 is CASSPDPLAGIYNEQFF. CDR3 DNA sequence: TGCGCCAGCAGCCCCGACCCTCTAGCGGGAATCTACAATGAGCAGTTCTTC.

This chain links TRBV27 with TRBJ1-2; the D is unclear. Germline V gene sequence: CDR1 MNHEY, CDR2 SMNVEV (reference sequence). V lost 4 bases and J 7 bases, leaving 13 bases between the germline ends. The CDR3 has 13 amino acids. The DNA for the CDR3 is TGTGCCAGCAGTTCGTCCCAGACCTTTGGCTACACCTTC. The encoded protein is CASSSSQTFGYTF.

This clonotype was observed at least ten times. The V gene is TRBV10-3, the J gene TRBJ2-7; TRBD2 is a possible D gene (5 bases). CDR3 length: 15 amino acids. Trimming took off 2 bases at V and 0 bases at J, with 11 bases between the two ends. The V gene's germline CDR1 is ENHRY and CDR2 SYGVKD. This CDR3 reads CAISEISGNSYEQYF. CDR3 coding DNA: TGTGCCATCAGTGAGATCTCGGGGAACTCCTACGAGCAGTACTTC.